The 21 T cell receptor beta chains listed next were all sequenced from one sample in a study of OX40 agonist ivuxolimab in advanced cancers. The assay was immunoSEQ multiplex PCR, and TCRdb's table has in-frame clones only and misses some. Of 30,000 to 45,000 clones in the sample, more than 75% were seen once. The sample was CD4+ or CD8+ T cells sorted from blood, taken in a trial of the OX40 agonist ivuxolimab. These receptors all stem from an adult with an advanced solid tumor such as melanoma, head and neck, liver or kidney cancer.

The rearrangement uses TRBV4-1 and TRBJ2-5, with D uncertain. The DNA end favors TRBJ2-7, so the J call may be wrong. CDR3 length equals 15 residues. The germline CDR1 and CDR2 sequences are MGHRA and YSYEKL. CDR3 in amino acids: CASSQSTGMSYEQYF. The CDR3 DNA follows: TGCGCCAGCAGCCAGTCGACCGGAATGTCCTACGAGCAGTACTTC.

CDR3 bases: TGCGCCAGCAGCTTGTACGGAGGTCGACAGGAGAGCTCCTACGAGCAGTACTTC. This codes for CASSLYGGRQESSYEQYF. The rearrangement uses TRBV5-1 and TRBJ2-7; TRBD1 might be the D (6 bases). In germline, CDR1 is SGHRS, CDR2 YFSETQ. This CDR3 contains 18 residues. Between the trimmed V and J ends, which lost 1 base and 0 bases, there was a span of 20 bases.

The V call is TRBV18, the J call TRBJ2-1; 8 bases agree with TRBD2. V lost 1 base and J lost 5; bases outside the gene matches: 7. In germline, CDR1 is KGHSH, CDR2 LQKENI. The CDR3 length is 16 residues. CDR3 sequence (DNA): TGTGCCAGCTCACCACGGCGGGAGGCCGGGAACAATGAGCAGTTCTTC. Translating gives CASSPRREAGNNEQFF.

The V and J genes are TRBV7-7 and TRBJ2-3, with unresolved D. Trimming took off 1 base at V and 1 base at J, with 9 bases between the two ends. The CDR3 covers 15 residues. CDR1 is SSHAT and CDR2 is FNYEAQ in the germline V gene (reference sequence). CDR3 nucleotide sequence: TGTGCCAGCAGCTTAGGTTTTGCCCGCACAGATACGCAGTATTTT. Translation: CASSLGFARTDTQYF.

The genes are TRBV6-6 and TRBJ1-4; D is uncertain. Germline CDR1 and CDR2: MNHNY and SVGAGI (reference sequence). The CDR3 contains 11 residues. V dropped 7 bases and J dropped 8 bases, with 8 bases sitting between them. CDR3: CASKLSEKLFF. The CDR3 DNA is TGTGCCAGCAAGCTCAGCGAAAAACTGTTTTTT.

V is TRBV29-1 and J is TRBJ2-2, with 8 bases fitting TRBD2. Losses at the gene ends were 6 bases for V and 3 bases for J; bases not matched to a gene: 9. The germline V gene has CDR1 SQVTM and CDR2 ANQGSEA. CDR3 size: 15 residues. CDR3 sequence reads: CSVSGGGGHTGELFF. The CDR3 coding sequence is TGCAGCGTGTCCGGGGGGGGAGGGCACACCGGGGAGCTGTTTTTT.

The chain has TRBV9 and TRBJ1-4; TRBD1 agrees at 8 bases. CDR3 size: 14 residues. Germline CDR1 and CDR2: SGDLS and YYNGEE. The V gene end was trimmed by 4 bases and the J gene end by 8 bases; junction bases not matched to a gene: 7. The CDR3 protein is CASSSGQGQEKLFF. The CDR3 DNA follows: TGTGCCAGCAGCTCAGGACAGGGACAGGAAAAACTGTTTTTT.

V and J are TRBV19 and TRBJ2-5; 7 positions match TRBD2. TRBJ2-7 matches the DNA end more closely, so the J call is doubtful. CDR3 length: 15 residues. Germline CDR1 LNHDA, CDR2 SQIVND (reference sequence). Here the CDR3 reads CASSIGAGLYYEQYF. The CDR3 DNA is TGTGCCAGTAGTATAGGAGCGGGATTGTACTACGAGCAGTACTTC.

V is TRBV5-8 and J is TRBJ2-3, with TRBD2 identical over 10 bases. CDR3 length equals 15 residues. Germline CDR1 SGHTS, CDR2 YDEGEE. The junction had 5 bases not matched to a gene; V was cut back by 5 bases and J by 2 bases. CDR3 nucleotide sequence: TGTGCCAGCAGGACCCTAGCGGGGGTCACAGATACGCAGTATTTT. Translated: CASRTLAGVTDTQYF.

The CDR3 protein is CASSLRASYSNQPQHF. The CDR3 nucleotides are TGTGCCAGCAGCTTAAGAGCCTCTTATAGCAATCAGCCCCAGCATTTT. This sequence joins TRBV13 and TRBJ1-5; D ambiguous. Trimming shortened V by 2 bases and J by 0 bases, and 11 bases separated the two germline ends. Germline CDR1 reads PRHDT; CDR2 reads FYEKMQ (reference sequence). This CDR3 has 16 amino acids.

This clone has only a few counts. This rearrangement joins TRBV10-3 to TRBJ1-5; D is undetermined. The V and J ends lost 3 bases and 3 bases respectively, with 3 bases between them. CDR1 and CDR2 (germline): ENHRY, SYGVKD. The CDR3 runs to 12 residues. The CDR3 DNA sequence: TGTGCCATCAGTGACAACAATCAGCCCCAGCATTTT. This encodes CAISDNNQPQHF.

The J gene is TRBJ2-7, the V gene TRBV11-2; D is perhaps TRBD1 (6 bases). The germline gives CDR1 SGHAT, CDR2 FQNNGV. CDR3 length: 14 residues. With 5 bases removed from V and 5 bases from J, the gap between germline ends came to 16 bases. CDR3 sequence: CASSPRPGAHEQYF. The DNA for the CDR3 is TGTGCCAGCAGCCCCCGCCCAGGGGCGCACGAGCAGTACTTC. The full variable domain, with the rest looked up from reference TRBV11-2 and TRBJ2-7, is EAGVAQSPRYKIIEKRQSVAFWCNPISGHATLYWYQQILGQGPKLLIQFQNNGVVDDSQLPKDRFSAERLKGVDSTLKIQPAKLEDSAVYLCASSPRPGAHEQYFGPGTRLTVT.

The chain's CDR3 is CASSLGQDYEQYF. In nucleotides, the CDR3 is TGTGCCAGCAGCTTAGGGCAGGACTACGAGCAGTACTTC. J is TRBJ2-7 and V is TRBV7-9; no firm D call. The V gene's germline CDR1 is SEHNR and CDR2 FQNEAQ (reference sequence). The CDR3 length is 13 residues. V was clipped by 1 base and J by 3 bases, with 7 bases between them. Using reference TRBV7-9 and TRBJ2-7 for the parts outside the CDR3, the full variable domain is DTGVSQNPRHKITKRGQNVTFRCDPISEHNRLYWYRQTLGQGPEFLTYFQNEAQLEKSRLLSDRFSAERPKGSFSTLEIQRTEQGDSAMYLCASSLGQDYEQYFGPGTRLTVT.

The J gene is TRBJ2-1, the V gene TRBV18; 8 bases are shared with TRBD2. J gave up 10 bases and V 0 bases, and 8 bases lay outside the gene matches. This CDR3 has 15 residues. The germline V gene has CDR1 KGHSH and CDR2 LQKENI. CDR3 residues: CASSPPVAGRGEQFF. The CDR3 nucleotides are TGTGCCAGCTCACCACCCGTAGCGGGGCGAGGGGAGCAGTTCTTC. Filled out from reference TRBV18 and TRBJ2-1, the complete variable domain reads NAGVMQNPRHLVRRRGQEARLRCSPMKGHSHVYWYRQLPEEGLKFMVYLQKENIIDESGMPKERFSAEFPKEGPSILRIQQVVRGDSAAYFCASSPPVAGRGEQFFGPGTRLTVL.

This rearrangement joins TRBV5-4 to TRBJ2-2; a possible D gene is TRBD2 (7 bases). Trimming left V 4 bases short and J 3 bases short, with 19 bases between. CDR1 is SGHNT, CDR2 YYREEE, per germline (reference sequence). The CDR3 contains 17 residues. CDR3: CASSTPEGGPDTGELFF. Written as DNA, the CDR3 is TGTGCCAGCAGCACCCCGGAGGGGGGGCCGGACACCGGGGAGCTGTTTTTT.

The rearrangement links TRBV29-1 to TRBJ2-3; 9 positions match TRBD2. Germline V gives CDR1 SQVTM, CDR2 ANQGSEA. The CDR3 has 15 residues. V lost 2 bases and J lost 5; bases outside the gene matches: 8. CDR3 DNA sequence: TGCAGCGTTGAAATACCTAGCGGGAAGAGAGATACGCAGTATTTT. This codes for CSVEIPSGKRDTQYF.

The gene calls are TRBV25-1 and TRBJ2-5; D not certain. The CDR3 is 12 amino acids. V was trimmed by 2 bases and J by 5 bases, leaving 6 bases between them. The germline V gene has CDR1 MGHDK and CDR2 SYGVNS. The CDR3 is CASSEVSETQYF. CDR3 bases: TGTGCCAGCAGTGAAGTATCTGAGACCCAGTACTTC.

The J gene is TRBJ2-1, the V gene TRBV5-4; TRBD2 agrees at 8 bases. Germline CDR1 is SGHNT and CDR2 is YYREEE (reference sequence). The V gene end was trimmed by 0 bases and the J gene end by 5 bases; junction bases not matched to a gene: 4. This CDR3 is 15 amino acids long. The CDR3 region has the DNA TGTGCCAGCAGCTTGGTAGGACTAGCAAACAATGAGCAGTTCTTC. Its translation: CASSLVGLANNEQFF.

J is TRBJ2-5 and V is TRBV5-4; 12 bases match TRBD2. The CDR3 totals 16 residues. Germline values: CDR1 SGHNT, CDR2 YYREEE (reference sequence). V lost 2 bases and J lost 4; bases outside the gene matches: 6. The CDR3 nucleotides read TGTGCCAGCAGCTTCCCTAGCGGGGGGGCCCCAGAGACCCAGTACTTC. Translated: CASSFPSGGAPETQYF.

In DNA form, the CDR3 reads TGTGCCAGCTCACCCATGGGGCTTGACGGGTCACCCCTCCACTTT. It translates to CASSPMGLDGSPLHF. J is TRBJ1-6 and V is TRBV18; D is possibly TRBD1 (5 bases). CDR3 length: 15 residues. V gave up 3 bases and J gave up 10 bases, with 16 bases separating them. Germline V CDR1 and CDR2: KGHSH, LQKENI. Supplemented by reference TRBV18 and TRBJ1-6, the full variable domain reads NAGVMQNPRHLVRRRGQEARLRCSPMKGHSHVYWYRQLPEEGLKFMVYLQKENIIDESGMPKERFSAEFPKEGPSILRIQQVVRGDSAAYFCASSPMGLDGSPLHFGNGTRLTVT.

The chain links TRBV6-5 to TRBJ1-1, with D tentatively TRBD1 (5 bases). The CDR3 contains 13 residues. Germline CDR1 is MNHEY and CDR2 is SVGAGI. V shed 7 bases and J shed 7 bases, with 16 bases lying between them. In DNA, the CDR3 is TGTGCCAGCACCCTGACAGAGTTTAGTGAAGCTTTCTTT. Its protein is CASTLTEFSEAFF.